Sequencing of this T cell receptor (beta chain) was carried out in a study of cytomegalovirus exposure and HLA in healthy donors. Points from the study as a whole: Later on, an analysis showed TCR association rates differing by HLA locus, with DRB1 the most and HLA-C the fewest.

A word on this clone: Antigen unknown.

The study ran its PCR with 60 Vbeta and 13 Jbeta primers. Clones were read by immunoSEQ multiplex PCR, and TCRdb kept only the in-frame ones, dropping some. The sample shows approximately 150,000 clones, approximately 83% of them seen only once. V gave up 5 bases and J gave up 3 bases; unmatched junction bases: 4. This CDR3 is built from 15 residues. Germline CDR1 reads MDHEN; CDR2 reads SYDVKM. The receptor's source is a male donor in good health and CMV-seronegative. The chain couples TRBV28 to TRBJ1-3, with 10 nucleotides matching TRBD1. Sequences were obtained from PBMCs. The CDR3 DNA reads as TGTGCCAGCAGTCTGGGGACAGGGGTTGGAAACACCATATATTTT. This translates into CASSLGTGVGNTIYF.